These T cell receptor beta chains were read from a single sample in a study of Ad26.COV2.S vaccination and SARS-CoV-2 variants. Assay: immunoSEQ multiplex PCR; the TCRdb copy retains only in-frame clones and omits some. The repertoire holds 200,000 to 250,000 clones, with around nine tenths as singletons. Here the sequenced sample was peripheral blood, taken in a trial of Ad26.COV2.S vaccine versus placebo. The receptors were sampled from a person between 18 and 65 years old who received the Ad26.COV2.S COVID-19 vaccine or a placebo. Both conserved end residues are part of each CDR3. D genes are given only for firm matches. Clone size, where shown, is once, few, many, or a class for clones that have expanded.

d_call: TRBD1
j_call: TRBJ2-5
clone_size: NA
v_call: TRBV5-4
cdr3_nt: TGTGCCAGCACTACAGGGGGGGAGACCCAGTACTTC
cdr3_aa: CASTTGGETQYF

d_call: NA
j_call: TRBJ2-1
clone_size: NA
v_call: TRBV5-4
cdr3_nt: TGTGCCAGCAGCTTCCCCACAGGAGCCTACAATGAGCAGTTCTTC
cdr3_aa: CASSFPTGAYNEQFF

d_call: NA
j_call: TRBJ1-3
clone_size: NA
v_call: TRBV6-5
cdr3_nt: TGTGCCAGCCGACAGACTTTAAGCTCTGGAAACACCATATATTTT
cdr3_aa: CASRQTLSSGNTIYF

d_call: NA
j_call: TRBJ2-7
clone_size: NA
v_call: TRBV12-3/TRBV12-4
cdr3_nt: TGTGCCAGCAGTTTAGGTACTTACGAGCAGTACTTC
cdr3_aa: CASSLGTYEQYF

d_call: TRBD1
j_call: TRBJ1-1
clone_size: once
v_call: TRBV7-9
cdr3_nt: TGTGCCAGCAGCTCCTACGGGACAGGGGGGACGGGGGACACTGAAGCTTTCTTT
cdr3_aa: CASSSYGTGGTGDTEAFF

d_call: TRBD1
j_call: TRBJ1-2
clone_size: NA
v_call: TRBV3-1/TRBV3-2
cdr3_nt: TGTGCCAGCAGCCAAGATTTCGACAGGGAGGGCCCCTATGGCTACACCTTC
cdr3_aa: CASSQDFDREGPYGYTF

d_call: TRBD2
j_call: TRBJ2-1
clone_size: once
v_call: TRBV6-5
cdr3_nt: TGTGCCAGCAGTTATAAGACTAGCGGGGCGGGTAATGAGCAGTTCTTC
cdr3_aa: CASSYKTSGAGNEQFF

d_call: TRBD2
j_call: TRBJ2-3
clone_size: NA
v_call: TRBV7-2
cdr3_nt: TGTGCCAGCAGCCAAAGGGGACTAGCGGTAGATACGCAGTATTTT
cdr3_aa: CASSQRGLAVDTQYF

d_call: NA
j_call: TRBJ2-7
clone_size: NA
v_call: TRBV6-2/TRBV6-3
cdr3_nt: TGTGCCAGCAGTCCAAGGACGGAAAGTTTACGAGGGCAGTACTTC
cdr3_aa: CASSPRTESLRGQYF

d_call: TRBD2
j_call: TRBJ2-7
clone_size: NA
v_call: TRBV14
cdr3_nt: TGTGCCAGCAGCCAAGGAACTGGGAGGGACGAGCAGTACTTC
cdr3_aa: CASSQGTGRDEQYF

d_call: NA
j_call: TRBJ1-6
clone_size: once
v_call: TRBV9
cdr3_nt: TGTGCCAGCAGCGTAGCTGAAAGCTCCTATAATTCACCCCTCCACTTT
cdr3_aa: CASSVAESSYNSPLHF

d_call: NA
j_call: TRBJ1-2
clone_size: once
v_call: TRBV19
cdr3_nt: TGTGCCAGTAGTCCCCTCCAGGGCAGAGGGGACTATGGCTACACCTTC
cdr3_aa: CASSPLQGRGDYGYTF

d_call: NA
j_call: TRBJ2-7
clone_size: NA
v_call: TRBV9
cdr3_nt: TGTGCCAGCAGCCCCGGGACCTACGGCTCCTACGAGCAGTACTTC
cdr3_aa: CASSPGTYGSYEQYF

d_call: NA
j_call: TRBJ1-5
clone_size: NA
v_call: TRBV6-2/TRBV6-3
cdr3_nt: TGTGCCAGCAGTTATATGGGACCCAATCAGCCCCAGCATTTT
cdr3_aa: CASSYMGPNQPQHF

d_call: TRBD1
j_call: TRBJ2-7
clone_size: NA
v_call: TRBV6-5
cdr3_nt: TGTGCCAGCAGTCGCCGGGACAGGGTAGACGAGCAGTACTTC
cdr3_aa: CASSRRDRVDEQYF

d_call: NA
j_call: TRBJ1-5
clone_size: NA
v_call: TRBV5-5
cdr3_nt: TGTGCCAGCAGCAGGGAGGCAGGGACTAGCAATCAGCCCCAGCATTTT
cdr3_aa: CASSREAGTSNQPQHF

d_call: TRBD2
j_call: TRBJ2-3
clone_size: NA
v_call: TRBV7-6
cdr3_nt: TGTGCCAGCAGCTGGGAGACTAGCGGGAGTCCCACAGATACGCAGTATTTT
cdr3_aa: CASSWETSGSPTDTQYF

d_call: TRBD1
j_call: TRBJ2-6
clone_size: NA
v_call: TRBV2
cdr3_nt: TGTGCCAGCTCAACCCGACAGGGTGTTGGGGCCAACGTCCTGACTTTC
cdr3_aa: CASSTRQGVGANVLTF

d_call: NA
j_call: TRBJ1-1
clone_size: NA
v_call: TRBV2
cdr3_nt: TGTGCCAGCAGTGAAGTGGCACGGAACACTGAAGCTTTCTTT
cdr3_aa: CASSEVARNTEAFF

d_call: NA
j_call: TRBJ1-5
clone_size: NA
v_call: TRBV7-2
cdr3_nt: TGTGCCAGCAGCCCCCGGACAGATAGCAATCAGCCCCAGCATTTT
cdr3_aa: CASSPRTDSNQPQHF

d_call: TRBD1
j_call: TRBJ2-3
clone_size: NA
v_call: TRBV7-9
cdr3_nt: TGTGCCAGCAGCTTAGTCGGACAGGGGGGAGATACGCAGTATTTT
cdr3_aa: CASSLVGQGGDTQYF

d_call: NA
j_call: TRBJ1-3
clone_size: NA
v_call: TRBV14
cdr3_nt: TGTGCCAGCAGACCTACAGGGACCCTGCGAAACACCATATATTTT
cdr3_aa: CASRPTGTLRNTIYF

d_call: NA
j_call: TRBJ1-4
clone_size: NA
v_call: TRBV5-5
cdr3_nt: TGTGCCAGCAGCCCCTCGCCCGTCCTAAATGAAAAACTGTTTTTT
cdr3_aa: CASSPSPVLNEKLFF

d_call: TRBD2
j_call: TRBJ2-1
clone_size: NA
v_call: TRBV9
cdr3_nt: TGTGCCAGCAGCCCCGGGACTAGCGGGATTCCTTTAGGGCAGTTCTTC
cdr3_aa: CASSPGTSGIPLGQFF

d_call: TRBD1
j_call: TRBJ2-2
clone_size: NA
v_call: TRBV5-1
cdr3_nt: TGCGCCAGCAGCCAGAGGCGGACAGGGGGAAACACCGGGGAGCTGTTTTTT
cdr3_aa: CASSQRRTGGNTGELFF

d_call: NA
j_call: TRBJ2-7
clone_size: NA
v_call: TRBV12-3/TRBV12-4
cdr3_nt: TGTGCCAGCAGTTTACAGGGCCACTACGAGCAGTACTTC
cdr3_aa: CASSLQGHYEQYF

d_call: NA
j_call: TRBJ2-5
clone_size: NA
v_call: TRBV7-2
cdr3_nt: TGTGCCAGCAGCTTAGGGACCCTCGTGGGAGAGACCCAGTACTTC
cdr3_aa: CASSLGTLVGETQYF

d_call: NA
j_call: TRBJ1-1
clone_size: once
v_call: TRBV12-2
cdr3_nt: TGTGCAAGTCGCTTACCAACACCCGACATGAACACTGAAGCTTTCTTT
cdr3_aa: CASRLPTPDMNTEAFF

d_call: NA
j_call: TRBJ2-7
clone_size: NA
v_call: TRBV7-9
cdr3_nt: TGTGCCAGCAGGAGGTCGGGAGCCTACGAGCAGTACTTC
cdr3_aa: CASRRSGAYEQYF

d_call: TRBD2
j_call: TRBJ2-1
clone_size: few
v_call: TRBV28
cdr3_nt: TGTGCCAGCAGTTTAACCCTAGCGGGAGGCAACCTCTACAATGAGCAGTTCTTC
cdr3_aa: CASSLTLAGGNLYNEQFF

d_call: TRBD1
j_call: TRBJ1-2
clone_size: NA
v_call: TRBV11-1
cdr3_nt: TGTGCCAGCAGCCCTCCTGGGACAGGGAGAAGCGGCTACACCTTC
cdr3_aa: CASSPPGTGRSGYTF

d_call: TRBD1
j_call: TRBJ1-2
clone_size: NA
v_call: TRBV30
cdr3_nt: TGTGCCTGGAGTCCCCGGGACAGGGCGCCCCATGGCTACACCTTC
cdr3_aa: CAWSPRDRAPHGYTF

d_call: NA
j_call: TRBJ1-2
clone_size: NA
v_call: TRBV24-1
cdr3_nt: TGTGCCACCAGTGAGGGGGGGTATGGCTACACCTTC
cdr3_aa: CATSEGGYGYTF

d_call: NA
j_call: TRBJ2-7
clone_size: few
v_call: TRBV6-1
cdr3_nt: TGTGCCAGCAGTGACCTATCCTACGAGCAGTACTTC
cdr3_aa: CASSDLSYEQYF

d_call: TRBD2
j_call: TRBJ2-7
clone_size: NA
v_call: TRBV13
cdr3_nt: TGTGCCAGCCGCCGCGGGGGAAGAAGCTACGAGCAGTACTTC
cdr3_aa: CASRRGGRSYEQYF

d_call: TRBD1
j_call: TRBJ2-7
clone_size: NA
v_call: TRBV6-6
cdr3_nt: TGTGCCAGCAGTTACTCTCCAGGGGGATTACACTCCGAGCAGTACTTC
cdr3_aa: CASSYSPGGLHSEQYF

d_call: TRBD2
j_call: TRBJ2-7
clone_size: NA
v_call: TRBV19
cdr3_nt: TGTGCCAGTACCGACCGGCTAGCGGGTGGAGAGCAGTACTTC
cdr3_aa: CASTDRLAGGEQYF

d_call: NA
j_call: TRBJ2-1
clone_size: NA
v_call: TRBV12-3/TRBV12-4
cdr3_nt: TGTGCCAGCAGTTCGGACTCCTACAATGAGCAGTTCTTC
cdr3_aa: CASSSDSYNEQFF

d_call: NA
j_call: TRBJ1-1
clone_size: NA
v_call: TRBV28
cdr3_nt: TGTGCCAGCAGTTTACGATCACGCGTCAAAGCTTTCTTT
cdr3_aa: CASSLRSRVKAFF

d_call: NA
j_call: TRBJ2-7
clone_size: NA
v_call: TRBV6-1
cdr3_nt: TGTGCCAGCAGTGAAGCGCCTGGTGTCTACGAGCAGTACTTC
cdr3_aa: CASSEAPGVYEQYF

d_call: NA
j_call: TRBJ2-7
clone_size: NA
v_call: TRBV4-3
cdr3_nt: TGCGCCAGCAGCCAAGTGTCCGGGCCCTACGAGCAGTACTTC
cdr3_aa: CASSQVSGPYEQYF

d_call: NA
j_call: TRBJ2-7
clone_size: NA
v_call: TRBV7-9
cdr3_nt: TGTGCCAGCAGCCCTCCGGGGTACGAGCAGTACTTC
cdr3_aa: CASSPPGYEQYF

d_call: NA
j_call: TRBJ2-7
clone_size: NA
v_call: TRBV6-6
cdr3_nt: TGTGCCAGCAGCCCCGGGCAGCCCTACGAGCAGTACTTC
cdr3_aa: CASSPGQPYEQYF

d_call: TRBD1
j_call: TRBJ1-6
clone_size: NA
v_call: TRBV28
cdr3_nt: TGTGCCAGCAGGGCAGGGACAGTAAATTCACCCCTCCACTTT
cdr3_aa: CASRAGTVNSPLHF

d_call: NA
j_call: TRBJ2-7
clone_size: NA
v_call: TRBV5-1
cdr3_nt: TGCGCCAGCAGCGGGACAAACTCCTACGAGCAGTACTTC
cdr3_aa: CASSGTNSYEQYF

d_call: NA
j_call: TRBJ1-2
clone_size: NA
v_call: TRBV2
cdr3_nt: TGTGCCAGCAGCCCGTCAGGGCCCCACTATGGCTACACCTTC
cdr3_aa: CASSPSGPHYGYTF

d_call: NA
j_call: TRBJ1-5
clone_size: once
v_call: TRBV19
cdr3_nt: TGTGCCAGTAGTACCCTTCGGATCGAGAGCAATCAGCCCCAGCATTTT
cdr3_aa: CASSTLRIESNQPQHF

d_call: TRBD1
j_call: TRBJ2-7
clone_size: NA
v_call: TRBV27
cdr3_nt: TGTGCCAGCAGTTTCACCAGGACAGGGAACGAGCAGTACTTC
cdr3_aa: CASSFTRTGNEQYF

d_call: NA
j_call: TRBJ1-6
clone_size: NA
v_call: TRBV12-3/TRBV12-4
cdr3_nt: TGTGCCAGCAAGGCCTTCAATTCACCCCTCCACTTT
cdr3_aa: CASKAFNSPLHF

d_call: NA
j_call: TRBJ1-2
clone_size: NA
v_call: TRBV28
cdr3_nt: TGTGCCAGCAGTTTTGACCTGCGGGGCTATGGCTACACCTTC
cdr3_aa: CASSFDLRGYGYTF

d_call: TRBD1
j_call: TRBJ1-2
clone_size: NA
v_call: TRBV7-8
cdr3_nt: TGTGCCAGCAGCTTAGACGGACAGGACTATGGCTACACCTTC
cdr3_aa: CASSLDGQDYGYTF

d_call: TRBD2
j_call: TRBJ2-4
clone_size: NA
v_call: TRBV4-2
cdr3_nt: TGTGCCAGCAGCCAGGGGACTAGCGGGGGGGCCGCCAAAAACATTCAGTACTTC
cdr3_aa: CASSQGTSGGAAKNIQYF

d_call: NA
j_call: TRBJ2-7
clone_size: once
v_call: TRBV7-6
cdr3_nt: TGTGCCAGCAGCTTAGTACAGCGAGGGATTTATGAGCAGTACTTC
cdr3_aa: CASSLVQRGIYEQYF

d_call: TRBD1
j_call: TRBJ2-7
clone_size: NA
v_call: TRBV29-1
cdr3_nt: TGCAGCGGCGTACAGGGTAGGGGGCCCTACGAGCAGTACTTC
cdr3_aa: CSGVQGRGPYEQYF

d_call: TRBD1
j_call: TRBJ1-1
clone_size: NA
v_call: TRBV4-3
cdr3_nt: TGCGCCAGCAGCCAAGGCGACAGGGGGCACACTGAAGCTTTCTTT
cdr3_aa: CASSQGDRGHTEAFF